These 28 T cell receptor beta chains were all obtained from the same sample, sequenced in a study of blood T cells in healthy people across ages. PCR was performed a second time for about 7 to 12 cycles using a sample-barcoded 5' primer and a J-beta primer mix. Each CDR3 protein gets one entry after TCRdb re-called the 5' RACE reads with MiXCR. Among about 670,000 distinct CDR3 sequences, around two fifths were seen once, and the ten largest hold 30%. What was sequenced was blood. These receptors originate from an elderly man in good health.

This clonotype has more than one count but fewer than ten. This chain joins TRBV28 and TRBJ1-1; the D gene is possibly TRBD1 (5 bases). With 7 bases removed from V and 10 bases from J, the gap between germline ends came to 16 bases. Per the germline V gene, CDR1 is MDHEN and CDR2 is SYDVKM. CDR3 length: 12 amino acids. CDR3 in DNA: TGTGCCAGCAATATAAATCAGGGTAGAGCTTTCTTT. Translated: CASNINQGRAFF.

The chain uses TRBV11-2 and TRBJ2-7; D is perhaps TRBD1 (6 bases). Per germline, CDR1 SGHAT and CDR2 FQNNGV. The CDR3 is 14 amino acids. Trimming stripped 1 base from V and 5 bases from J, with 12 bases between. Written as DNA, the CDR3 is TGTGCCAGCAGCTTAGCGGACAGTATCAACGAGCAGTACTTC. As protein: CASSLADSINEQYF.

This clonotype was counted between two and nine times. This chain joins TRBV27 and TRBJ2-7, with D possibly TRBD1 on 6 matching bases. This CDR3 spans 15 amino acids. The germline V and J ends were trimmed by 5 bases and 4 bases, with 18 bases remaining between them. Per the germline V gene, CDR1 is MNHEY and CDR2 is SMNVEV (reference sequence). The CDR3 spells CASSMRTAGPYEQYF. CDR3 nucleotides: TGTGCCAGCAGTATGAGGACAGCCGGACCTTACGAGCAGTACTTC.

There are many counts of this clonotype. The chain couples TRBV7-2 to TRBJ2-7; D is unresolved. The CDR3 has 13 residues. V was cut by 5 bases and J by 5 bases, with 13 bases left in between. The V gene's germline CDR1 is SGHTA and CDR2 FQGNSA. CDR3 nucleotide sequence: TGTGCCAGCAGCGCGCTGGTCGGAAACGAGCAGTACTTC. Its translation is CASSALVGNEQYF. The whole variable domain, remainder taken from reference TRBV7-2 and TRBJ2-7, is GAGVSQSPSNKVTEKGKDVELRCDPISGHTALYWYRQSLGQGLEFLIYFQGNSAPDKSGLPSDRFSAERTGGSVSTLTIQRTQQEDSAVYLCASSALVGNEQYFGPGTRLTVT.

This clonotype was seen more than once but under ten times. The chain combines TRBV29-1 with TRBJ1-4; D remains ambiguous. Germline CDR1 is SQVTM and CDR2 is ANQGSEA. V lost 7 bases and J 8 bases, leaving 11 bases between the germline ends. The CDR3 runs to 11 residues. The CDR3 loop is CSADEGEKLFF. The CDR3 DNA reads TGCAGCGCCGACGAGGGAGAAAAACTGTTTTTT. The variable domain in full, with the rest retrieved from reference TRBV29-1 and TRBJ1-4, is SAVISQKPSRDICQRGTSLTIQCQVDSQVTMMFWYRQQPGQSLTLIATANQGSEATYESGFVIDKFPISRPNLTFSTLTVSNMSPEDSSIYLCSADEGEKLFFGSGTQLSVL.

This clonotype showed up just a few times. The CDR3 loop reads CASSLDRTPTDTQYF. As DNA, the CDR3 is TGTGCCAGCAGCCTTGACAGGACCCCCACAGATACGCAGTATTTT. V gene TRBV14 combines with J gene TRBJ2-3; a possible D gene is TRBD1 (6 bases). V lost 4 bases to trimming and J lost 2 bases, with 13 bases between them. CDR3 length equals 15 residues. Germline CDR1 SGHDN, CDR2 FVKESK.

The chain is built from TRBV19 and TRBJ2-1, with D perhaps TRBD1 (5 bases). The CDR3 totals 13 residues. Trimming pared 3 bases from V and 6 bases from J, leaving 9 bases between. Germline V gene lookup returns CDR1 LNHDA and CDR2 SQIVND (reference sequence). As DNA, the CDR3 is TGTGCCAGTAGTATTTCAGGGCGCAATGAGCAGTTCTTC. Its translation is CASSISGRNEQFF. Looking up the rest from reference TRBV19 and TRBJ2-1 gives the full variable domain: DGGITQSPKYLFRKEGQNVTLSCEQNLNHDAMYWYRQDPGQGLRLIYYSQIVNDFQKGDIAEGYSVSREKKESFPLTVTSAQKNPTAFYLCASSISGRNEQFFGPGTRLTVL.

The genes are TRBV24-1 and TRBJ2-4; TRBD1 aligns across 7 bases. Germline V lookup: CDR1 KGHDR, CDR2 SFDVKD. V was pared by 5 bases and J by 13 bases, with 16 bases of the junction left unmatched. This CDR3 is 15 amino acids long. The CDR3 bases are TGTGCCACCAGTGGTTCCGGGACAGCCGCCTACGGGCAGTACTTC. This gives the protein CATSGSGTAAYGQYF.

The CDR3: CASSVAVTSGRRYNEQYF. CDR3 coding DNA: TGTGCCAGCAGCGTAGCGGTTACTAGCGGGAGGCGGTACAATGAGCAGTACTTC. The V gene is TRBV9, the J gene TRBJ2-7; 12 bases are shared with TRBD2. This CDR3 has 18 residues. Germline CDR1 and CDR2: SGDLS and YYNGEE. V was pared by 0 bases and J by 7 bases, with 14 bases of the junction left unmatched.

This clonotype was counted many times. CDR3 in amino acids: CAISVEGGGFYEQYF. Here the CDR3 DNA reads TGTGCCATCTCCGTTGAGGGGGGAGGGTTTTACGAGCAGTACTTC. V usage is TRBV10-3 and J usage is TRBJ2-7; TRBD2 might be the D (7 bases). The CDR3 contains 15 residues. Germline CDR1 and CDR2: ENHRY and SYGVKD. V lost 8 bases and J lost 4, with 21 bases in between.

This rearrangement joins TRBV7-2 to TRBJ2-5; D is perhaps TRBD1 or TRBD2 (5 bases each). Germline CDR1 is SGHTA and CDR2 is FQGNSA. The CDR3 consists of 13 residues. The germline V and J ends were trimmed by 5 bases and 0 bases, with 7 bases remaining between them. The CDR3 sequence: CASSTGHQETQYF. In nucleotides, the CDR3 is TGTGCCAGCAGCACGGGACACCAAGAGACCCAGTACTTC. The full variable domain, rest sourced from reference TRBV7-2 and TRBJ2-5, is GAGVSQSPSNKVTEKGKDVELRCDPISGHTALYWYRQSLGQGLEFLIYFQGNSAPDKSGLPSDRFSAERTGGSVSTLTIQRTQQEDSAVYLCASSTGHQETQYFGPGTRLLVL.

V is TRBV30 and J is TRBJ2-1, with 11 bases matching TRBD1. Per the germline V gene, CDR1 is GTSNPN and CDR2 is SVGIG (reference sequence). The CDR3 length is 14 residues. J was trimmed by 8 bases and V by 5 bases; bases with no gene match: 8. The DNA of the CDR3 is TGTGCCTGGTCTCGGGACAGGGGGATCTATGAGCAGTTCTTC. Protein: CAWSRDRGIYEQFF.

This clonotype was recorded at least ten times. The chain links TRBV29-1 to TRBJ2-3; TRBD1 is a possible D gene (5 bases). There are 11 residues in the CDR3. Per germline, CDR1 SQVTM and CDR2 ANQGSEA. Trimming cost V 4 bases and J 6 bases, with 8 bases left between them. The CDR3 DNA reads TGCAGCGTTGTCAGGGTTGATACGCAGTATTTT. Its translation is CSVVRVDTQYF.

V is TRBV12-5 and J is TRBJ2-5; D remains ambiguous. CDR3 length: 14 amino acids. V lost 4 bases and J lost 2, with 11 bases in between. Looked up from germline, CDR1 is LGHNT and CDR2 is FRNRAP. The CDR3 sequence is CASGSPSTQETQYF. In nucleotides, the CDR3 is TGTGCTAGTGGTTCCCCTTCTACACAAGAGACCCAGTACTTC.

As DNA, the CDR3 is TGCGCCAGCAGCCAGATGAGCGGGGCGGGGGATGGTACGCAGTATTTT. This sequence encodes CASSQMSGAGDGTQYF. This chain connects TRBV4-3 to TRBJ2-3, with 7 bases that match TRBD2. Per germline, CDR1 LGHNA and CDR2 YSLEER. This CDR3 has 16 amino acids. After removal of 3 bases from V and 8 bases from J, the junction contained 14 bases not matched to a gene.

This clonotype was picked up one time. The gene calls are TRBV29-1 and TRBJ2-7, with 10 bases fitting TRBD1. After removal of 7 bases from V and 8 bases from J, the junction contained 11 bases not matched to a gene. The CDR3 contains 13 residues. Per the germline V gene, CDR1 is SQVTM and CDR2 is ANQGSEA. In DNA, the CDR3 is TGCAGCGGCAGGACAGGGGGTTACAATAAGCAGTACTTC. Encoded protein: CSGRTGGYNKQYF.

The chain combines TRBV7-9 with TRBJ2-7; 7 nucleotides line up with TRBD1. The germline V gene has CDR1 SEHNR and CDR2 FQNEAQ (reference sequence). J gave up 2 bases and V 7 bases, and 8 bases lay outside the gene matches. The CDR3 length is 14 residues. Written as DNA, the CDR3 is TGTGCCAGCAACCCGGGACAGCCGACCTACGAGCAGTACTTC. The encoded protein is CASNPGQPTYEQYF.

The table lists this clonotype with a few counts. A much larger clone sits a single nucleotide away, making a read error possible. This chain joins TRBV27 and TRBJ2-1; the match to TRBD2 covers 7 bases. The J call is doubtful: the DNA matches TRBJ2-7 better. Germline CDR1 MNHEY, CDR2 SMNVEV (reference sequence). CDR3 length: 20 residues. The DNA for the CDR3 is TGTGCCAGCAGTTTATCGACGACTAGCTATGGAGAATGGTCCTACAATGAGCAGTACTTC. This gives the protein CASSLSTTSYGEWSYNEQYF.

The CDR3 DNA reads as TGTGCCAGCAGCTTGGCAGGGCGAGGCAATCAGCCCCAGCATTTT. Protein sequence: CASSLAGRGNQPQHF. The V and J genes are TRBV12-3 or TRBV12-4 and TRBJ1-5; possibly TRBD1 for D (5 bases). CDR3 length: 15 amino acids. Trimming took off 6 bases at V and 2 bases at J, with 14 bases between the two ends.

This clonotype came up a few times. V is TRBV9 and J is TRBJ2-1, with TRBD2 as a possible D gene (7 bases). CDR3 length equals 17 residues. V lost 3 bases and J lost 0, with 16 bases in between. Per the germline V gene, CDR1 is SGDLS and CDR2 is YYNGEE. The CDR3 spells CASSARRGGGSYNEQFF. CDR3 coding DNA: TGTGCCAGCAGCGCCCGAAGAGGGGGGGGCTCCTACAATGAGCAGTTCTTC.

The chain uses TRBV19 and TRBJ1-1, with TRBD1 identical over 7 bases. V shed 3 bases, J shed 0 bases, and the junction held 13 bases outside the gene matches. The CDR3 contains 18 residues. Germline V gene lookup returns CDR1 LNHDA and CDR2 SQIVND (reference sequence). Here the CDR3 reads CASSIPTSTGTVNTEAFF. The CDR3 DNA sequence: TGTGCCAGTAGTATCCCTACCTCGACAGGGACAGTGAACACTGAAGCTTTCTTT. The full variable domain, completed using reference TRBV19 and TRBJ1-1, is DGGITQSPKYLFRKEGQNVTLSCEQNLNHDAMYWYRQDPGQGLRLIYYSQIVNDFQKGDIAEGYSVSREKKESFPLTVTSAQKNPTAFYLCASSIPTSTGTVNTEAFFGQGTRLTVV.

Remarks on this clonotype: Just one base apart from a much larger clone, this may be a read error. The chain recombines TRBV12-5 with TRBJ2-1; D gene ambiguous. Germline CDR1 and CDR2: LGHNT and FRNRAP. The CDR3 sequence is 14 residues long. The CDR3 spells CASGGPGRINGQFF. The CDR3 region has the DNA TGTGCTAGTGGTGGCCCCGGACGGATAAATGGGCAGTTCTTC.

The chain has TRBV11-2 and TRBJ1-1, with D unresolved. With 7 bases removed from V and 2 bases from J, the gap between germline ends came to 14 bases. CDR1 and CDR2 from the germline V gene are SGHAT and FQNNGV. The CDR3 sequence is 14 residues long. The chain's CDR3 is CASTSRGENTEAFF. The CDR3 DNA reads as TGTGCCAGCACCTCCCGTGGGGAAAACACTGAAGCTTTCTTT.

The chain couples TRBV5-1 to TRBJ2-2, with 7 positions matching TRBD1. Germline values: CDR1 SGHRS, CDR2 YFSETQ. The CDR3 contains 16 residues. Germline trimming cut 2 bases from V and 2 bases from J; bases unmatched to any gene: 6. The CDR3 loop is CASSFLGTENTGELFF. CDR3 in DNA: TGCGCCAGCAGCTTTCTAGGGACAGAAAACACCGGGGAGCTGTTTTTT.

This CDR3 is CASSFAGVNSPLHF. The DNA for the CDR3 is TGTGCCAGCAGTTTTGCAGGGGTTAATTCACCCCTCCACTTT. The V and J genes are TRBV12-3 or TRBV12-4 and TRBJ1-6; TRBD1 is a possible D gene (6 bases). Trimming pared 3 bases from V and 6 bases from J, leaving 9 bases between. The CDR3 totals 14 residues.

V usage is TRBV6-2 or TRBV6-3 and J usage is TRBJ1-1, with D maybe TRBD1 (6 bases). Germline lookup yields CDR1 MNHEY and CDR2 SVGEGT. This CDR3 has 14 amino acids. V was cut by 9 bases and J by 0 bases, with 14 bases left in between. CDR3 sequence reads: CASRLGQLNTEAFF. Here the CDR3 DNA reads TGTGCCAGTCGCCTTGGACAGCTGAACACTGAAGCTTTCTTT.

This clonotype appeared many times. The chain joins TRBV7-2 to TRBJ2-5, with D perhaps matching TRBD2 (5 bases). V was clipped by 4 bases and J by 2 bases, with 14 bases between them. Germline V gene sequence: CDR1 SGHTA, CDR2 FQGNSA. This CDR3 contains 15 residues. Here the CDR3 reads CASSSGGSLQETQYF. The CDR3 DNA is TGTGCCAGCAGCTCCGGAGGCAGCCTTCAAGAGACCCAGTACTTC.

V gene TRBV21-1 combines with J gene TRBJ2-7; the DNA was not compared with TRBD1, the D call given in the table. TRBV21-1 is designated a pseudogene. The CDR3 covers 18 residues. The CDR3, as DNA: TGTGCCAGCAGCAAATATCCCAGCCCGGGACACCCGTTCTACGAGCAGTACTTC. It translates to CASSKYPSPGHPFYEQYF.